This entry describes one T cell receptor beta chain. Its specificity is unknown. These data are taken from a study of cytomegalovirus exposure and HLA in healthy donors. From the approximately 110-subject validation cohort, which was separate from the roughly 710-subject first cohort, the donors were drawn. Measured with immunoSEQ multiplex PCR; TCRdb has only the in-frame clones, and not every one. The data show roughly 70,000 clones, with 85% seen just once and under 3.5% held by the top ten. The study's findings and limits: According to the study, 180 or so TCR beta chains were cytomegalovirus-associated. As was reported, the classifier diagnosed cytomegalovirus status with high specificity and sensitivity.

With V trimmed by 6 bases and J by 0 bases, 5 bases remained unmatched. This CDR3 has 15 amino acids. The germline V gene encodes CDR1 MDHEN and CDR2 SYDVKM. This receptor was taken from a man aged 25 to 40 in good health and CMV-seronegative. The chain links TRBV28 to TRBJ2-7; 10 nucleotides agree with TRBD2. Sequencing was performed on PBMCs. The CDR3 loop is CASSSGTSASYEQYF. CDR3 sequence (DNA): TGTGCCAGCAGCTCCGGGACTAGCGCCTCCTACGAGCAGTACTTC.